The 11 T cell receptor beta chains listed next were all sequenced from one sample in a study of T-cell reconstitution after alpha-beta-depleted transplantation in children. Using unique molecular identifiers, the investigators prepared the TCRbeta library. TCRdb re-derived calls from the PCR reads in MiXCR, one entry per CDR3 protein. The sample contains about 500,000 distinct CDR3 sequences, about 30% of which appear only once. Sequences were derived from PBMCs from the stem cell graft donor, sampled from the stem cell graft. The receptors were gathered from a human donor who donated a stem cell graft to a child with aplastic anemia.

This clonotype was seen just once. The chain couples TRBV6-2 or TRBV6-3 to TRBJ2-3; 11 positions match TRBD2. V trimming: 6 bases; J trimming: 2 bases; junction bases outside the gene matches: 13. From germline, CDR1 is MNHEY and CDR2 SVGEGT. The CDR3 extends over 18 amino acids. CDR3 bases: TGTGCCAGCAGCCTACTGGGACTAGCGGAGCCCGACACAGATACGCAGTATTTT. Its translation is CASSLLGLAEPDTDTQYF.

The chain has TRBV24-1 and TRBJ1-2, with TRBD1 as a possible D gene (6 bases). V was cut by 6 bases and J by 7 bases, with 14 bases left in between. This CDR3 region has 13 residues. CDR1 is KGHDR and CDR2 is SFDVKD in the germline V gene. Here the CDR3 reads CATSSAGAGGYTF. CDR3 nucleotides: TGTGCCACCAGTTCTGCGGGGGCGGGTGGCTACACCTTC.

In nucleotides, the CDR3 is TGTGCCAGCAGCCGGACCGAGTACGAGCAGTACTTC. Translation gives CASSRTEYEQYF. The chain joins TRBV7-8 to TRBJ2-7, with D uncertain. With 5 bases removed from V and 4 bases from J, the gap between germline ends came to 9 bases. CDR1 is SGHVS and CDR2 is FQNEAQ in the germline V gene. This CDR3 has 12 amino acids.

This clonotype was seen once. This chain uses TRBV29-1 with TRBJ2-1; either TRBD1 or TRBD2 may supply D (5 bases each). CDR3 length: 15 amino acids. Between the trimmed V and J ends, which lost 4 bases and 0 bases, there was a span of 13 bases. Germline assignment: CDR1 SQVTM and CDR2 ANQGSEA. CDR3 loop: CSVVPRGRSYNEQFF. CDR3 DNA: TGCAGCGTTGTCCCCCGGGGACGCTCCTACAATGAGCAGTTCTTC.

The DNA for the CDR3 is TGTGCCAGCAGTCCTCCTCCTGGCCCGGGAGGAAAACTGTTTTTT. It specifies CASSPPPGPGGKLFF. This chain connects TRBV12-3 or TRBV12-4 to TRBJ1-4; D gene unclear. Trimming stripped 5 bases from V and 10 bases from J, with 20 bases between. The CDR3 totals 15 residues.

This clonotype was detected once. This rearrangement joins TRBV5-1 to TRBJ2-2; perhaps D is TRBD1 or TRBD2 (5 bases each). CDR3 length: 15 residues. The germline gives CDR1 SGHRS, CDR2 YFSETQ. V was pared by 0 bases and J by 6 bases, with 12 bases between. CDR3 sequence reads: CASSLERGVAGELFF. In nucleotides, the CDR3 is TGCGCCAGCAGCTTGGAACGAGGGGTGGCCGGGGAGCTGTTTTTT.

This clonotype came up once. J is TRBJ2-1 and V is TRBV7-2; 7 bases match TRBD2. CDR1 and CDR2 from the germline V gene are SGHTA and FQGNSA. This CDR3 comprises 17 residues. The V and J ends lost 8 bases and 4 bases, in that order; junction bases with no gene match: 17. The CDR3: CASLSSSGSQTYNEQFF. DNA for the CDR3: TGTGCCAGCCTATCTTCTAGCGGCAGTCAAACTTACAATGAGCAGTTCTTC.

The table lists this clonotype with a few counts. The genes are TRBV11-2 and TRBJ1-6; 9 nucleotides agree with TRBD1. This CDR3 is 19 amino acids long. Germline CDR1 SGHAT, CDR2 FQNNGV. The V segment lost 3 bases and the J segment 9 bases; nucleotides outside the gene matches: 18. The CDR3 here is CASSLGQGKASLKFSPLHF. The CDR3, as DNA: TGTGCCAGCAGCTTGGGACAGGGAAAAGCGTCCTTAAAGTTTTCACCCCTCCACTTT. Full variable domain (rest looked up from reference TRBV11-2 and TRBJ1-6): EAGVAQSPRYKIIEKRQSVAFWCNPISGHATLYWYQQILGQGPKLLIQFQNNGVVDDSQLPKDRFSAERLKGVDSTLKIQPAKLEDSAVYLCASSLGQGKASLKFSPLHFGNGTRLTVT.

The chain has TRBV4-2 and TRBJ2-1; 16 nucleotides agree with TRBD2. Germline loops: CDR1 LGHNA, CDR2 YNFKEQ. The CDR3 has 15 amino acids. Trimming cost V 5 bases and J 6 bases; bases outside gene matches: 1. In nucleotides, the CDR3 is TGTGCCAGCAGCGGGACTAGCGGGAGGGCCAATGAGCAGTTCTTC. Translation: CASSGTSGRANEQFF.

In its sample, this clonotype was seen a few times. The chain links TRBV7-2 to TRBJ2-3, with a possible D match to TRBD1 (6 bases). CDR3 length equals 13 residues. Between the trimmed V and J ends, which lost 4 bases and 5 bases, there was a span of 10 bases. Germline-derived CDR1 and CDR2 are SGHTA and FQGNSA. The DNA for the CDR3 is TGTGCCAGCAGCTATTCAGGGGAAGATACGCAGTATTTT. It encodes CASSYSGEDTQYF.

The rearrangement uses TRBV7-9 and TRBJ2-5; D is undetermined. Looked up from germline, CDR1 is SEHNR and CDR2 is FQNEAQ (reference sequence). Deletions cut 4 bases from V and 4 bases from J, with 16 bases between. This CDR3 comprises 15 residues. CDR3 coding DNA: TGTGCCAGCAGCTGGAACCCGGGTACCTCAGAGACCCAGTACTTC. As protein: CASSWNPGTSETQYF.